This TCR beta chain stems from a study of T cells in Graves' hyperthyroidism and ophthalmopathy. There are many counts of this clonotype. CDR1 and CDR2 from the germline V gene are SGHNT and YYREEE (reference sequence). V lost 4 bases and J lost 4, with 7 bases in between. CDR3 length equals 12 residues. Amplification yielded TCR beta CDR3 regions, with RNA transcripts as the source. When the TCR CDR3 underwent first-round RT-PCR, the HTBI primer set was used. Using its own MiXCR run on the multiplex PCR reads, TCRdb lists one record per CDR3 protein. The sample consists of fewer than 110,000 distinct CDR3 sequences, 15% to 20% of them appearing once.

The chain couples TRBV5-4 to TRBJ2-3, with D possibly matching TRBD1 (5 bases). Sequences were obtained from blood. The clonotype was recovered from a woman in her fifties or sixties with Graves' hyperthyroidism. The CDR3 DNA is TGTGCCAGCAGCCCGACAGCAGATACGCAGTATTTT. The encoded protein is CASSPTADTQYF.